These 18 T cell receptor beta chains share one sample of origin, sequenced in a study of blood T cell repertoires in COVID-19. This table comes from immunoSEQ multiplex PCR, and its TCRdb copy is limited to in-frame clones, with some not included. The top ten hold approximately 0.93% of the sample, which has 300,000 to 400,000 clones, less than 90% seen once. Specimen: PBMCs or T cells enriched from blood (not recorded which). Receptors were obtained from a woman aged 25 to 39 who had recovered from COVID-19.

This rearrangement joins TRBV15 to TRBJ1-5, with D possibly matching TRBD1 (5 bases). Germline V gene data show CDR1 as LNHNV and CDR2 as YYDKDF (reference sequence). The CDR3 is 17 amino acids. Trimming stripped 1 base from V and 5 bases from J, with 18 bases between. The CDR3 region is CATSRGGVGGRDQPQHF. The CDR3 DNA sequence: TGTGCCACCAGCAGAGGGGGCGTTGGAGGGCGAGATCAGCCCCAGCATTTT.

The rearrangement links TRBV7-8 to TRBJ1-6; 7 bases are shared with TRBD1. Germline loops: CDR1 SGHVS, CDR2 FQNEAQ. Germline trimming cut 1 base from V and 8 bases from J; bases unmatched to any gene: 5. This CDR3 is built from 15 residues. The CDR3 loop is CASSLGDSFDSPLHF. In nucleotides, the CDR3 is TGTGCCAGCAGCTTAGGGGACAGCTTTGATTCACCCCTCCACTTT. The full variable domain, rest sourced from reference TRBV7-8 and TRBJ1-6, is GAGVSQSPRYKVAKRGQDVALRCDPISGHVSLFWYQQALGQGPEFLTYFQNEAQLDKSGLPSDRFFAERPEGSVSTLKIQRTQQEDSAVYLCASSLGDSFDSPLHFGNGTRLTVT.

V is TRBV7-6 and J is TRBJ2-5; 16 bases fit TRBD2. Germline V gene data show CDR1 as SGHVS and CDR2 as FNYEAQ. The V segment lost 4 bases and the J segment 5 bases; nucleotides outside the gene matches: 10. This CDR3 is built from 18 residues. The CDR3 reads CASSSDPGLAGGQETQYF. The CDR3 DNA follows: TGTGCCAGCAGCTCAGATCCGGGACTAGCGGGGGGGCAGGAGACCCAGTACTTC.

The chain is built from TRBV18 and TRBJ2-7; a weak D match, TRBD2 (7 bases). CDR3 length: 14 amino acids. V was clipped by 5 bases and J by 4 bases, with 15 bases between them. CDR1 KGHSH and CDR2 LQKENI come from the germline V gene. CDR3 amino acids: CASSGGGPIYEQYF. The DNA for the CDR3 is TGTGCCAGCTCAGGGGGGGGGCCGATATACGAGCAGTACTTC.

The chain carries TRBV2 and TRBJ2-7; 11 bases map to TRBD2. The CDR3 totals 13 residues. The junction had 1 base not matched to a gene; V was cut back by 6 bases and J by 3 bases. In germline, CDR1 is SNHLY, CDR2 FYNNEI. The CDR3 is CASRTSGGYEQYF. The CDR3 DNA reads as TGTGCCAGCAGAACTAGCGGGGGCTACGAGCAGTACTTC.

There are a few counts of this clone. The CDR3 loop reads CASRGEYEQYF. CDR3 bases: TGTGCCAGCCGGGGGGAATACGAGCAGTACTTC. J is TRBJ2-7 and V is TRBV2, with 7 positions matching TRBD2. This CDR3 is built from 11 residues. V was pared by 8 bases and J by 4 bases, with 2 bases of the junction left unmatched. Germline-derived CDR1 and CDR2 are SNHLY and FYNNEI.

The chain combines TRBV5-6 with TRBJ2-1; D gene ambiguous. From germline, CDR1 is SGHDT and CDR2 YYEEEE. The CDR3 covers 14 residues. Between the trimmed V and J ends, which lost 4 bases and 6 bases, there was a span of 14 bases. CDR3 nucleotide sequence: TGTGCCAGCAGCCTCGACTTTAGTGCCAATGAGCAGTTCTTC. Protein product: CASSLDFSANEQFF. Combining the CDR3 with reference TRBV5-6 and TRBJ2-1 gives the whole variable domain DAGVTQSPTHLIKTRGQQVTLRCSPKSGHDTVSWYQQALGQGPQFIFQYYEEEERQRGNFPDRFSGHQFPNYSSELNVNALLLGDSALYLCASSLDFSANEQFFGPGTRLTVL.

The chain joins TRBV7-2 to TRBJ1-3, with D uncertain. In germline, CDR1 is SGHTA, CDR2 FQGNSA. The CDR3 has 14 amino acids. V lost 7 bases to trimming and J lost 2 bases, with 12 bases between them. Here the CDR3 reads CASIMTTPGNTIYF. DNA for the CDR3: TGTGCCAGCATCATGACAACCCCTGGAAACACCATATATTTT. The full variable domain, its missing parts supplied by reference TRBV7-2 and TRBJ1-3, is GAGVSQSPSNKVTEKGKDVELRCDPISGHTALYWYRQSLGQGLEFLIYFQGNSAPDKSGLPSDRFSAERTGGSVSTLTIQRTQQEDSAVYLCASIMTTPGNTIYFGEGSWLTVV.

This sequence joins TRBV2 and TRBJ2-5, with D possibly matching TRBD2 (5 bases). Trimming shortened V by 6 bases and J by 1 base, and 12 bases separated the two germline ends. Germline V gene data show CDR1 as SNHLY and CDR2 as FYNNEI. This CDR3 comprises 14 residues. CDR3 sequence (DNA): TGTGCCAGCAGCCCGTCCGGAGGCCAAGAGACCCAGTACTTC. Amino acid sequence: CASSPSGGQETQYF. Together with reference TRBV2 and TRBJ2-5, the CDR3 gives the full variable domain: EPEVTQTPSHQVTQMGQEVILRCVPISNHLYFYWYRQILGQKVEFLVSFYNNEISEKSEIFDDQFSVERPDGSNFTLKIRSTKLEDSAMYFCASSPSGGQETQYFGPGTRLLVL.

The chain links TRBV6-5 to TRBJ1-1; D is perhaps TRBD1 (5 bases). This CDR3 spans 13 amino acids. Germline V lookup: CDR1 MNHEY, CDR2 SVGAGI. The germline V and J ends were trimmed by 3 bases and 3 bases, with 8 bases remaining between them. For the CDR3, the DNA is TGTGCCAGCAGTTATAGCAGGGACACTGAAGCTTTCTTT. Amino acid sequence: CASSYSRDTEAFF.

This rearrangement joins TRBV6-2 or TRBV6-3 to TRBJ1-3; 8 positions match TRBD1. With V trimmed by 2 bases and J by 1 base, 7 bases remained unmatched. The CDR3 is made up of 17 amino acids. CDR1 and CDR2 from the germline V gene are MNHEY and SVGEGT. This chain's CDR3 is CASSYAGGHGSGNTIYF. CDR3 DNA sequence: TGTGCCAGCAGTTACGCAGGGGGCCATGGATCTGGAAACACCATATATTTT.

The rearrangement links TRBV4-2 to TRBJ2-3; D is perhaps TRBD2 (6 bases). Deletions cut 0 bases from V and 2 bases from J, with 12 bases between. The CDR3 sequence is 16 residues long. Germline V gene sequence: CDR1 LGHNA, CDR2 YNFKEQ. The CDR3 loop is CASSQDPGVSTDTQYF. CDR3 bases: TGTGCCAGCAGCCAAGATCCGGGGGTTTCCACAGATACGCAGTATTTT.

The chain recombines TRBV4-3 with TRBJ2-7, with D possibly TRBD2 on 5 matching bases. The V gene's germline CDR1 is LGHNA and CDR2 YSLEER. The CDR3 totals 17 residues. Trimming shortened V by 0 bases and J by 1 base, and 16 bases separated the two germline ends. The CDR3 loop is CASSQEAGLGSSYEQYF. In nucleotides, the CDR3 is TGCGCCAGCAGCCAAGAGGCCGGTTTGGGGAGTTCCTACGAGCAGTACTTC.

This clone was counted only a few times. V usage is TRBV7-9 and J usage is TRBJ1-1; D gene unclear. CDR1 and CDR2 from the germline V gene are SEHNR and FQNEAQ (reference sequence). Trimming left V 1 base short and J 1 base short, with 10 bases between. The CDR3 consists of 15 residues. DNA for the CDR3: TGTGCCAGCAGCTTAGGAGGCCTGACGAACACTGAAGCTTTCTTT. Its translation: CASSLGGLTNTEAFF. Together with reference TRBV7-9 and TRBJ1-1, the CDR3 gives the full variable domain: DTGVSQNPRHKITKRGQNVTFRCDPISEHNRLYWYRQTLGQGPEFLTYFQNEAQLEKSRLLSDRFSAERPKGSFSTLEIQRTEQGDSAMYLCASSLGGLTNTEAFFGQGTRLTVV.

The chain joins TRBV29-1 to TRBJ1-1; possibly TRBD1 for D (5 bases). Per the germline V gene, CDR1 is SQVTM and CDR2 is ANQGSEA. V lost 3 bases, J lost 4 bases, and 12 bases lay in between. The CDR3 spans 13 residues. The CDR3 sequence: CSVDAGRGTEAFF. The CDR3 DNA reads as TGCAGCGTTGATGCAGGGAGGGGCACTGAAGCTTTCTTT.

V usage is TRBV6-6 and J usage is TRBJ1-3; 7 nucleotides align to TRBD1. With 4 bases clipped from V and 9 bases from J, the junction kept 12 bases outside the gene matches. CDR3 length: 15 residues. Germline V gene lookup returns CDR1 MNHNY and CDR2 SVGAGI (reference sequence). DNA for the CDR3: TGTGCCAGCAGTTCCCACGGACAGGCGTCCGGCACCATATATTTT. It yields the protein CASSSHGQASGTIYF.

This rearrangement joins TRBV27 to TRBJ2-1; D is undetermined. Trimming took 0 bases from V and 5 from J, leaving 8 bases between them. The CDR3 runs to 14 residues. Germline CDR1 MNHEY, CDR2 SMNVEV (reference sequence). The CDR3 nucleotides read TGTGCCAGCAGTTTATCGAAGCCCGACAATGAGCAGTTCTTC. Residues: CASSLSKPDNEQFF.

The V call is TRBV19, the J call TRBJ2-1, with TRBD2 as a possible D gene (6 bases). CDR3 size: 14 residues. Germline-derived CDR1 and CDR2 are LNHDA and SQIVND (reference sequence). Deletions cut 1 base from V and 11 bases from J, with 15 bases between. As DNA, the CDR3 is TGTGCCAGTAGTATAGCCGGGGGTGGGGCTAAGCAGTTCTTC. Its protein product is CASSIAGGGAKQFF.